A single sample is the source of the 2 T cell receptor beta chains below, sequenced in a study of early stage breast cancer tumors. Only in-frame clones appear in the TCRdb table, and some are missing; sequencing was by immunoSEQ multiplex PCR. The sample has around 40,000 clones, over 60% seen once; the top ten hold approximately 7.1%. Sequenced input: blood. The receptors were sampled from a person aged 50-59 years with breast cancer.

This chain links TRBV7-9 with TRBJ1-2; D gene uncertain. Germline V gene data show CDR1 as SEHNR and CDR2 as FQNEAQ (reference sequence). V lost 1 base and J lost 8, with 8 bases in between. CDR3 length: 12 amino acids. The CDR3 sequence is CASSLDEGGYTF. The CDR3 DNA is TGTGCCAGCAGCTTAGACGAGGGAGGCTACACCTTC.

This chain links TRBV7-6 with TRBJ2-2; 7 positions match TRBD2. The V segment lost 2 bases and the J segment 1 base; nucleotides outside the gene matches: 4. Germline CDR1 is SGHVS and CDR2 is FNYEAQ. CDR3 length equals 16 residues. The CDR3 loop is CASSLSPSGNTGELFF. For the CDR3, the DNA is TGTGCCAGCAGCTTATCGCCTAGCGGGAACACCGGGGAGCTGTTTTTT.